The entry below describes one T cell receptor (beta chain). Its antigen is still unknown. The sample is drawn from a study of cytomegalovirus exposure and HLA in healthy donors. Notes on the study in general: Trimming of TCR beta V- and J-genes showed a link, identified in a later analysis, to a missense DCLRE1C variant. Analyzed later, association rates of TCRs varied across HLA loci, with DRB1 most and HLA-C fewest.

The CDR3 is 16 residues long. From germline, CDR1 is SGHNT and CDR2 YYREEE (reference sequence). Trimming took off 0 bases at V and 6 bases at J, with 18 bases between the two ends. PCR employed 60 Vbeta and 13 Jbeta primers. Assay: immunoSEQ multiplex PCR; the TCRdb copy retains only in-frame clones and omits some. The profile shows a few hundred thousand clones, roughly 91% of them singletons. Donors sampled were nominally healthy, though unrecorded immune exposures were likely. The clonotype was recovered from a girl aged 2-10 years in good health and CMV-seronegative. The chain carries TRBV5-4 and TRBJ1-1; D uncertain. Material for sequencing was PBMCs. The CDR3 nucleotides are TGTGCCAGCAGCTTGGCCGTGGATTATAAACGGGCTGAAGCTTTCTTT. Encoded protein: CASSLAVDYKRAEAFF. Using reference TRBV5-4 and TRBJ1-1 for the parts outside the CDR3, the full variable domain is ETGVTQSPTHLIKTRGQQVTLRCSSQSGHNTVSWYQQALGQGPQFIFQYYREEENGRGNFPPRFSGLQFPNYSSELNVNALELDDSALYLCASSLAVDYKRAEAFFGQGTRLTVV.